The 11 T cell receptor beta chains listed next were all sequenced from one sample in a study of neurological immune-mediated disorders. TCRdb reprocessed the 5' RACE reads via MiXCR and lists one record per CDR3 protein. The sample yields some 30,000 distinct CDR3 sequences, approximately 5.2% seen once. The sample consisted of CD4+ T cells from blood. These receptors originate from a woman in her forties or fifties in good health.

This clonotype was observed at least ten times. This chain connects TRBV11-2 to TRBJ2-7; D possibly corresponds to TRBD2 (7 bases). V lost 5 bases, J lost 7 bases, and 15 bases lay in between. The CDR3 extends over 13 amino acids. Germline CDR1 is SGHAT and CDR2 is FQNNGV. The CDR3 here is CASSLGGAGEQYF. DNA of the CDR3: TGTGCCAGCAGCCTGGGGGGGGCGGGTGAGCAGTACTTC.

The gene calls are TRBV9 and TRBJ2-1; 16 nucleotides agree with TRBD2. CDR1 is SGDLS and CDR2 is YYNGEE in the germline V gene. The ends lost 7 bases at V and 9 bases at J; junction bases unmatched: 16. CDR3 size: 18 residues. The CDR3: CASPWLPGLAGGPGEQFF. The CDR3 DNA reads TGTGCCAGCCCCTGGTTGCCGGGACTAGCGGGAGGGCCGGGTGAGCAGTTCTTC.

This clonotype was recorded many times. This chain links TRBV18 with TRBJ2-5; 8 bases fit TRBD1. The CDR3 length is 15 residues. With V trimmed by 0 bases and J by 5 bases, 5 bases remained unmatched. Germline V gene lookup returns CDR1 KGHSH and CDR2 LQKENI. The CDR3 DNA reads as TGTGCCAGCTCACCACCCAGGGGGCAGGGGGAGACCCAGTACTTC. This codes for CASSPPRGQGETQYF.

At least ten counts were recorded for this clonotype. The chain carries TRBV20-1 and TRBJ2-7; D is ambiguous. From germline, CDR1 is DFQATT and CDR2 SNEGSKA (reference sequence). Trimming removed 5 bases from V and 10 bases from J, with 12 bases in between. This CDR3 spans 10 amino acids. Here the CDR3 reads CSAASSSQYF. The CDR3 DNA is TGCAGTGCTGCCTCAAGCTCACAGTACTTC.

This clonotype was seen repeatedly, ten times or more. The chain joins TRBV20-1 to TRBJ1-1; possible D gene TRBD1, 6 bases. The V gene's germline CDR1 is DFQATT and CDR2 SNEGSKA (reference sequence). The CDR3 is 14 residues long. V was clipped by 4 bases and J by 1 base, with 13 bases between them. The CDR3 DNA follows: TGCAGTGCTATCAGATGGGGGGCGAACACTGAAGCTTTCTTT. Residues: CSAIRWGANTEAFF.

This clonotype has at least ten counts. J is TRBJ2-1 and V is TRBV11-2; D remains ambiguous. Germline V gene lookup returns CDR1 SGHAT and CDR2 FQNNGV. This CDR3 is built from 16 residues. Trimming shortened V by 1 base and J by 5 bases, and 15 bases separated the two germline ends. The CDR3 is CASSLVRLGIHNEQFF. The CDR3 DNA is TGTGCCAGCAGCTTAGTTCGGTTGGGGATTCACAATGAGCAGTTCTTC.

This clonotype has ten or more counts. The chain couples TRBV20-1 to TRBJ1-6; D not resolved. The germline V gene has CDR1 DFQATT and CDR2 SNEGSKA (reference sequence). V lost 3 bases and J 4 bases, leaving 10 bases between the germline ends. CDR3 size: 14 residues. The CDR3 here is CSASRGQYNSPLHF. In DNA form, the CDR3 reads TGCAGTGCTAGTAGAGGCCAATATAATTCACCCCTCCACTTT.

The sample holds many counts of this clonotype. V is TRBV5-1 and J is TRBJ2-7, with a weak D call TRBD1 (6 bases). Germline CDR1 SGHRS, CDR2 YFSETQ. The CDR3 length is 16 residues. V was trimmed by 0 bases and J by 6 bases, leaving 19 bases between them. The CDR3 DNA reads TGCGCCAGCAGCTTGGACGGACAGCTCCGAGCTTCCGAGCAGTACTTC. It yields the protein CASSLDGQLRASEQYF.

A few counts support this clonotype. A junction end diverges from the germline sequence, so it may reflect a read error. This chain joins TRBV11-2 and TRBJ1-6; D gene uncertain. Germline CDR1 and CDR2: SGHAT and FQNNGV. The CDR3 covers 13 residues. This CDR3 reads CANSLESGSPPHF. In DNA form, the CDR3 reads TGTGCCAACAGCTTAGAATCGGGTTCACCCCCCCACTTT.

This clonotype was recorded many times. The genes are TRBV20-1 and TRBJ2-3; 9 bases agree with TRBD2. Germline loops: CDR1 DFQATT, CDR2 SNEGSKA (reference sequence). Trimming at V came to 3 bases and at J to 0 bases, leaving 1 base not matched to a gene. This CDR3 has 14 residues. CDR3 residues: CSASGTSSTDTQYF. Here the CDR3 DNA reads TGCAGTGCTAGTGGGACTAGCAGCACAGATACGCAGTATTTT.

In this sample, this clonotype turned up many times. The rearrangement links TRBV25-1 to TRBJ1-5; possibly TRBD1 for D (6 bases). Trimming shortened V by 6 bases and J by 6 bases, and 15 bases separated the two germline ends. The CDR3 extends over 14 amino acids. Germline CDR1 is MGHDK and CDR2 is SYGVNS. The CDR3 is CASRMPGEGQPQHF. The CDR3, as DNA: TGTGCCAGCAGAATGCCAGGGGAAGGTCAGCCCCAGCATTTT.